These 17 T cell receptor beta chains came from one sample sequenced in a study of T cells in localized non-small cell lung cancer. The table came from immunoSEQ multiplex PCR; TCRdb's copy has only in-frame clones and leaves some out. The sample includes tens of thousands of clones, approximately 90% of them seen just once. Sequenced here: peripheral blood, sampled before any cancer treatment. The source of these receptors is a female donor older than 55 with stage I lung adenocarcinoma.

The V call is TRBV7-2, the J call TRBJ1-1, with D tentatively TRBD1 (5 bases). V was cut by 4 bases and J by 1 base, with 10 bases left in between. Looked up from germline, CDR1 is SGHTA and CDR2 is FQGNSA. The CDR3 consists of 14 residues. The chain's CDR3 is CASSSFTGNTEAFF. The DNA of the CDR3 is TGTGCCAGCAGCTCCTTTACAGGGAACACTGAAGCTTTCTTT.

The chain couples TRBV5-1 to TRBJ2-1; D call uncertain. The germline V gene has CDR1 SGHRS and CDR2 YFSETQ. V was pared by 3 bases and J by 0 bases, with 13 bases between. This CDR3 spans 16 amino acids. CDR3 nucleotides: TGCGCCAGCAGCTGGAACTCCCCGAGCTCCTACAATGAGCAGTTCTTC. Translating it yields CASSWNSPSSYNEQFF.

The chain combines TRBV27 with TRBJ1-2, with D unresolved. V shed 4 bases and J shed 3 bases, with 15 bases lying between them. The CDR3 sequence is 15 residues long. Germline CDR1 reads MNHEY; CDR2 reads SMNVEV (reference sequence). The CDR3 DNA reads as TGTGCCAGCAGTTCCCAACCCGCAGCCTACTATGGCTACACCTTC. Translated, it gives CASSSQPAAYYGYTF.

The chain uses TRBV18 and TRBJ2-2, with 9 bases aligning to TRBD1. V was pared by 4 bases and J by 5 bases, with 5 bases of the junction left unmatched. The CDR3 consists of 15 residues. The germline gives CDR1 KGHSH, CDR2 LQKENI. DNA of the CDR3: TGTGCCAGCTCACTAAGGGACAGGGAGACCGGGGAGCTGTTTTTT. It codes for CASSLRDRETGELFF.

J is TRBJ1-3 and V is TRBV10-3; TRBD1 matches 7 bases. The germline V gene has CDR1 ENHRY and CDR2 SYGVKD. V trimming: 2 bases; J trimming: 3 bases; junction bases outside the gene matches: 4. CDR3 length: 15 amino acids. CDR3: CAISEDRVGGNTIYF. CDR3 sequence (DNA): TGTGCCATCAGTGAGGACAGGGTCGGTGGAAACACCATATATTTT.

This clone was counted a few times. The V and J genes are TRBV6-1 and TRBJ2-7; 9 bases line up with TRBD1. The CDR3 is made up of 14 amino acids. The germline V gene has CDR1 MNHNS and CDR2 SASEGT. V was pared by 5 bases and J by 5 bases, with 7 bases of the junction left unmatched. The CDR3 DNA is TGTGCCAGCAGTCGCAGACAGGGGGTAGACGAGCAGTACTTC. It yields the protein CASSRRQGVDEQYF.

The rearrangement joins TRBV7-9 to TRBJ2-1; possibly TRBD2 for D (6 bases). Deletions cut 3 bases from V and 7 bases from J, with 10 bases between. The CDR3 has 13 amino acids. Germline CDR1 reads SEHNR; CDR2 reads FQNEAQ (reference sequence). Here the CDR3 reads CASSFFAGNEQFF. The CDR3 nucleotides are TGTGCCAGCAGCTTCTTTGCGGGAAATGAGCAGTTCTTC.

The genes are TRBV7-2 and TRBJ2-1, with 9 bases matching TRBD1. Trimming took 5 bases from V and 8 from J; bases not matched to a gene: 4. The CDR3 extends over 13 amino acids. From germline, CDR1 is SGHTA and CDR2 FQGNSA. The DNA for the CDR3 is TGTGCCAGCAGCATGACAGGGGGGTATGAGCAGTTCTTC. It is translated as CASSMTGGYEQFF.

The genes are TRBV29-1 and TRBJ2-7; TRBD1 agrees at 9 bases. The germline gives CDR1 SQVTM, CDR2 ANQGSEA. CDR3 length: 15 amino acids. The J segment lost 4 bases and the V segment lost 5 bases, leaving 12 bases of the junction unmatched. The CDR3 region is CSVIAPGQGLYEQYF. CDR3 bases: TGCAGCGTTATAGCCCCGGGACAGGGCTTATACGAGCAGTACTTC.

This chain links TRBV10-3 with TRBJ2-3, with 8 nucleotides matching TRBD2. Germline CDR1 is ENHRY and CDR2 is SYGVKD. Trimming removed 6 bases from V and 6 bases from J; junction bases left unmatched: 5. This CDR3 spans 13 amino acids. The CDR3 DNA follows: TGTGCCATCAGGGACGGGGGGGCCGATACGCAGTATTTT. Translation: CAIRDGGADTQYF.

V is TRBV5-6 and J is TRBJ1-5, with a possible D match to TRBD1 (5 bases). The length of the CDR3 is 15 residues. Between the trimmed V and J ends, which lost 3 bases and 5 bases, there was a span of 15 bases. The germline V gene encodes CDR1 SGHDT and CDR2 YYEEEE. As DNA, the CDR3 is TGTGCCAGCAGCTCTACGTGGGACGGCGATCAGCCCCAGCATTTT. Its translation: CASSSTWDGDQPQHF.

This chain's CDR3 is CASKQGERAEAFF. The CDR3 nucleotides are TGTGCCAGCAAGCAGGGTGAGAGAGCTGAAGCTTTCTTT. J is TRBJ1-1 and V is TRBV6-5, with a tentative D call TRBD1 (5 bases). The CDR3 totals 13 residues. Germline V gene sequence: CDR1 MNHEY, CDR2 SVGAGI. With 7 bases removed from V and 6 bases from J, the gap between germline ends came to 15 bases.

The CDR3 sequence is CASSQDSDSSSYEQYF. The CDR3 DNA follows: TGCGCCAGCAGCCAAGATAGCGACTCATCCTCCTACGAGCAGTACTTC. The V and J genes are TRBV4-1 and TRBJ2-7, with a weak D call TRBD2 (5 bases). Trimming took off 0 bases at V and 0 bases at J, with 12 bases between the two ends. The germline V gene encodes CDR1 MGHRA and CDR2 YSYEKL. CDR3 length: 16 residues.

The rearrangement joins TRBV19 to TRBJ1-2, with D maybe TRBD1 (5 bases). CDR1 is LNHDA and CDR2 is SQIVND in the germline V gene (reference sequence). V was pared by 1 base and J by 4 bases, with 13 bases between. The CDR3 totals 15 residues. Here the CDR3 DNA reads TGTGCCAGTAGTATAGGACATCAGGGTCTCTATGGCTACACCTTC. Residues: CASSIGHQGLYGYTF.

The chain employs TRBV18 and TRBJ2-5; TRBD2 matches 11 bases. The CDR3 is 14 residues long. V dropped 3 bases and J dropped 3; count of bases not matched to a gene: 0. Germline lookup yields CDR1 KGHSH and CDR2 LQKENI. CDR3: CASSPTSGEETQYF. CDR3 bases: TGTGCCAGCTCACCGACTAGCGGGGAAGAGACCCAGTACTTC.

The J gene is TRBJ2-7, the V gene TRBV29-1, with unresolved D. Trimming removed 4 bases from V and 2 bases from J, with 6 bases in between. Germline loops: CDR1 SQVTM, CDR2 ANQGSEA. The CDR3 has 11 amino acids. The CDR3 coding sequence is TGCAGCGTTGCGCAACCCTACGAGCAGTACTTC. Amino acids: CSVAQPYEQYF.

This chain connects TRBV28 to TRBJ2-2; 8 positions agree with TRBD2. This CDR3 has 15 residues. The trim removed 6 bases at V and 4 bases at J, leaving 7 bases unmatched. The germline gives CDR1 MDHEN, CDR2 SYDVKM. The CDR3 spells CASSSGGVRTGELFF. In DNA, the CDR3 is TGTGCCAGCAGCTCCGGGGGGGTACGCACCGGGGAGCTGTTTTTT.